This is a list of T cell receptor beta chains from one sample in a study of blood T cell repertoires in COVID-19. TCRdb's table, derived via immunoSEQ multiplex PCR, lists solely in-frame clones and lacks some. The table lists some 180,000 clones, over 70% of them singletons. The sample comprised peripheral blood. All receptors derive from a woman in her 70s who had recovered from COVID-19. Each CDR3 is given with its conserved first and last residue. D genes are given only for firm matches. Size tells how often a clone was seen (once, few, many) or the class of an expanded clone, and some rows leave it out.

d_gene	j_gene	v_gene	abundance	CDR3nt	CDR3aa
NA	TRBJ2-5	TRBV18	NA	TGTGCCAGCTCACCACTAGCCCCCGGCGGAGCCCAGTACTTC	CASSPLAPGGAQYF
TRBD2	TRBJ2-5	TRBV4-1	NA	TGCGCCAGCAGCCCACAGGGGGCTAGCGGGAGGGAGACCCAGTACTTC	CASSPQGASGRETQYF
NA	TRBJ2-3	TRBV6-5	NA	TGTGCCAGCAGTAACACCTTTGCTAGCACAGATACGCAGTATTTT	CASSNTFASTDTQYF
TRBD1	TRBJ1-6	TRBV6-1	NA	TGTGCCAGCAGTGAAGCGGGGGGACAGGGAGACGGTTCACCCCTCCACTTT	CASSEAGGQGDGSPLHF
NA	TRBJ1-5	TRBV27	NA	TGTGCCAGCAGCCAACGGGGGGTCGCTTATCGGTACAATCAGCCCCAGCATTTT	CASSQRGVAYRYNQPQHF
NA	TRBJ1-5	TRBV19	NA	TGTGCCAGTAGTATTGGGGCGGGGGCCGATCAGCCCCAGCATTTT	CASSIGAGADQPQHF
TRBD1	TRBJ1-1	TRBV5-4	NA	TGTGCCAGCAGGGGGGGACAGGGGATGAACACTGAAGCTTTCTTT	CASRGGQGMNTEAFF
TRBD1	TRBJ1-1	TRBV18	NA	TGTGCCAGCTCACACAACAGGGGGCCGGGGACTGAAGCTTTCTTT	CASSHNRGPGTEAFF
NA	TRBJ1-5	TRBV30	NA	TGTGCCTGGACTGACCCAGCCGGGCAGCCCCAGCATTTT	CAWTDPAGQPQHF
NA	TRBJ1-2	TRBV7-8	NA	TGTGCCAGCAGCTTAGGACGGACAGCAATCGGCTACACCTTC	CASSLGRTAIGYTF
TRBD1	TRBJ2-7	TRBV6-5	few	TGTGCCAGCAGCTGGGACAGGGCCTACGAGCAGTACTTC	CASSWDRAYEQYF
NA	TRBJ2-3	TRBV7-3	once	TGTGCCAGCAGCTTGGGTCGGGACTTCAACACAGATACGCAGTATTTT	CASSLGRDFNTDTQYF
TRBD1	TRBJ2-7	TRBV28	once	TGTGCCAGCAGAACCGGGACAGGGTTCTACGAGCAGTACTTC	CASRTGTGFYEQYF
TRBD1	TRBJ1-6	TRBV5-6	NA	TGTGCCAGCAGCTTGGGGGACAGCCTTCTATTCCTCCACTTT	CASSLGDSLLFLHF
NA	TRBJ1-1	TRBV7-2	NA	TGTGCCAGCAGCTTAGCCGTAGGGACTGGGACCTTAGCTTTCTTT	CASSLAVGTGTLAFF
NA	TRBJ1-4	TRBV5-1	NA	TGCGCCAGCAGCTTGCAGGGTAGGGGTGAAAAACTGTTTTTT	CASSLQGRGEKLFF
NA	TRBJ1-3	TRBV21-1	NA	TGTGCCAGCACCCCCCCTTCGCAGGGGGAAAACACCATATATTTT	CASTPPSQGENTIYF
NA	TRBJ2-1	TRBV19	many	TGTGCCAGTAAGGGGTCGGGTCGTGAGCAGTTCTTC	CASKGSGREQFF